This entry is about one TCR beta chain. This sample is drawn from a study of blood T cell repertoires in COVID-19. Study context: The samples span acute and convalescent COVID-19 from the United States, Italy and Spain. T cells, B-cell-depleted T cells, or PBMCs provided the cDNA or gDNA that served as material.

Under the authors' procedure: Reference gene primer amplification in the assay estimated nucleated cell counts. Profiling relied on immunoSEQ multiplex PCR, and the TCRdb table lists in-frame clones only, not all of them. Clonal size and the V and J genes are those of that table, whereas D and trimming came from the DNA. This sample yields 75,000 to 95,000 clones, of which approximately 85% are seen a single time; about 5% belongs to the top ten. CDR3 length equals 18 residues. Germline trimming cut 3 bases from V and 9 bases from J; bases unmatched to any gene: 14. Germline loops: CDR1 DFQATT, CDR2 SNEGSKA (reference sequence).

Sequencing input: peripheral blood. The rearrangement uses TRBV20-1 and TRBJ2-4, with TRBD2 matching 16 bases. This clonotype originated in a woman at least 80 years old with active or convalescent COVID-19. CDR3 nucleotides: TGCAGTGCTAGTCCGGGACTAGCGGGAGGGTTCTCAAGGGGCATTCAGTACTTC. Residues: CSASPGLAGGFSRGIQYF.